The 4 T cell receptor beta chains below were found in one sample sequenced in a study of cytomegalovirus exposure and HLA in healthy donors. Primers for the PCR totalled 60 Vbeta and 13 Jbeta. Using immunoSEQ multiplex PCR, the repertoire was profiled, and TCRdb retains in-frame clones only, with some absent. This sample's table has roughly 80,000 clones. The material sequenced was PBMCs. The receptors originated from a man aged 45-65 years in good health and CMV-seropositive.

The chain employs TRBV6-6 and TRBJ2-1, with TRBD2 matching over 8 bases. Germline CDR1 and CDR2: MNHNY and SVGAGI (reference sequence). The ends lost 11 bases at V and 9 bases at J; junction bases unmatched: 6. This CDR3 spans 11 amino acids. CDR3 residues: CAVAGGGEQFF. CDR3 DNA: TGTGCCGTCGCCGGGGGGGGTGAGCAGTTCTTC.

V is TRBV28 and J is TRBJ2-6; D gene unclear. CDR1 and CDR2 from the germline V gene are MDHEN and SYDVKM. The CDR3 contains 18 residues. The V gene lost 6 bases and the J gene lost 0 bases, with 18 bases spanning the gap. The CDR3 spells CASSPPTEASSGANVLTF. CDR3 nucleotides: TGTGCCAGCAGCCCTCCGACGGAAGCGAGCTCTGGGGCCAACGTCCTGACTTTC.

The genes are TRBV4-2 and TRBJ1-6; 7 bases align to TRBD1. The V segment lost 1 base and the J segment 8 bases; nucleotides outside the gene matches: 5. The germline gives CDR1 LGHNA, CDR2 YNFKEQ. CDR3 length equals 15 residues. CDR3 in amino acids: CASSQVQGMDSPLHF. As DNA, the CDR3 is TGTGCCAGCAGCCAAGTACAGGGGATGGATTCACCCCTCCACTTT.

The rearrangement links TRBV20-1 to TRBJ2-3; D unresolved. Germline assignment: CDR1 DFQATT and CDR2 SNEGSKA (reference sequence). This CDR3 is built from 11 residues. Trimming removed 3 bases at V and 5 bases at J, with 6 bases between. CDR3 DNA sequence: TGCAGTGCTAGTCGGGTAGATACGCAGTATTTT. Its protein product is CSASRVDTQYF.